A single sample gave rise to the 27 T cell receptor beta chains below, sequenced in a study of T cell responses to AZD1222 COVID-19 vaccine. This table comes from immunoSEQ multiplex PCR, and its TCRdb copy is limited to in-frame clones, with some not included. Of around 140,000 clones in the sample, 85% to 95% were seen once. The sequencing here drew on peripheral blood, taken on day 0 of AZD1222 vaccination. Receptor source: an adult in good health.

V gene TRBV14 combines with J gene TRBJ2-5; TRBD2 is a possible D gene (6 bases). The CDR3 sequence is 13 residues long. Deletions cut 4 bases from V and 3 bases from J, with 9 bases between. Germline lookup yields CDR1 SGHDN and CDR2 FVKESK. The CDR3 DNA reads as TGTGCCAGCAGCCGGGGGGTAAAAGAGACCCAGTACTTC. Residues: CASSRGVKETQYF.

The chain employs TRBV24-1 and TRBJ1-5, with no clear D. The germline V gene has CDR1 KGHDR and CDR2 SFDVKD. This CDR3 comprises 14 residues. Trimming removed 5 bases at V and 0 bases at J, with 7 bases between. The CDR3 DNA reads as TGTGCCACCAGTGGGTCTCATAGCAATCAGCCCCAGCATTTT. This encodes CATSGSHSNQPQHF.

The genes are TRBV7-2 and TRBJ2-3; the D is unclear. CDR3 length: 14 amino acids. Germline values: CDR1 SGHTA, CDR2 FQGNSA. V was cut by 6 bases and J by 2 bases, with 12 bases left in between. CDR3 DNA: TGTGCCAGCAGTCTTACATCCCTCACAGATACGCAGTATTTT. It yields the protein CASSLTSLTDTQYF.

The chain couples TRBV2 to TRBJ2-5, with no clear D. Germline CDR1 reads SNHLY; CDR2 reads FYNNEI. Trimming removed 5 bases at V and 3 bases at J, with 13 bases between. The length of the CDR3 is 14 residues. CDR3 loop: CASSRDRKKETQYF. CDR3 in DNA: TGTGCCAGCAGTCGTGACCGGAAGAAAGAGACCCAGTACTTC. Variable domain in full (rest from reference TRBV2 and TRBJ2-5): EPEVTQTPSHQVTQMGQEVILRCVPISNHLYFYWYRQILGQKVEFLVSFYNNEISEKSEIFDDQFSVERPDGSNFTLKIRSTKLEDSAMYFCASSRDRKKETQYFGPGTRLLVL.

The rearrangement joins TRBV5-1 to TRBJ1-2; D not resolved. Germline CDR1 SGHRS, CDR2 YFSETQ. The CDR3 spans 15 residues. V dropped 0 bases and J dropped 5 bases, with 14 bases sitting between them. This CDR3 reads CASSLGMGFGYGYTF. In DNA form, the CDR3 reads TGCGCCAGCAGCTTGGGGATGGGTTTTGGGTATGGCTACACCTTC.

This clone has just one count. The chain uses TRBV9 and TRBJ2-1; 10 bases are a match to TRBD1. The CDR3 contains 14 residues. Per germline, CDR1 SGDLS and CDR2 YYNGEE. V lost 7 bases and J lost 5; bases outside the gene matches: 6. CDR3 bases: TGTGCCAGCGGAATTGGGACAGGGGACAATGAGCAGTTCTTC. Translating gives CASGIGTGDNEQFF.

The V and J genes are TRBV6-2 or TRBV6-3 and TRBJ1-1, with a weak D call TRBD1 (5 bases). CDR1 is MNHEY, CDR2 SVGEGT, per germline. V was shortened by 5 bases and J by 13 bases, with 29 bases between the two germline ends. The CDR3 loop spans 16 amino acids. CDR3: CASSVMGRREESEDFF. The DNA of the CDR3 is TGTGCCAGCAGTGTTATGGGACGCCGTGAAGAATCCGAGGATTTCTTT.

This chain uses TRBV10-3 with TRBJ2-5; 10 bases align to TRBD1. This CDR3 is built from 14 residues. With 4 bases clipped from V and 3 bases from J, the junction kept 2 bases outside the gene matches. Germline loops: CDR1 ENHRY, CDR2 SYGVKD. The CDR3 coding sequence is TGTGCCATCAGTGTCGGGACAGGGGAAGAGACCCAGTACTTC. Amino acids: CAISVGTGEETQYF.

The chain is built from TRBV27 and TRBJ1-2; D ambiguous. Germline CDR1 is MNHEY and CDR2 is SMNVEV (reference sequence). The CDR3 extends over 16 amino acids. Trimming stripped 6 bases from V and 8 bases from J, with 25 bases between. CDR3 nucleotides: TGTGCCAGCAGCTTAAGTCAGGACGGGTATGGGCGAGGCTACACCTTC. Translating it yields CASSLSQDGYGRGYTF.

DNA for the CDR3: TGCGCCAGCGGGATGGGAAAGAAGGGCTATGGCTACACCTTC. This gives the protein CASGMGKKGYGYTF. This chain links TRBV4-1 with TRBJ1-2; D is ambiguous. V lost 8 bases to trimming and J lost 4 bases, with 17 bases between them. This CDR3 has 14 residues. The V gene's germline CDR1 is MGHRA and CDR2 YSYEKL.

The CDR3 coding sequence is TGTGCCAGCAGACCCATGGGGGAGGGAGAGTTCTATGGCTACACCTTC. Translating gives CASRPMGEGEFYGYTF. The V gene is TRBV27, the J gene TRBJ1-2, with D maybe TRBD1 (5 bases). Germline loops: CDR1 MNHEY, CDR2 SMNVEV (reference sequence). This CDR3 has 16 residues. V lost 6 bases to trimming and J lost 4 bases, with 21 bases between them.

This clone came up once. This chain joins TRBV15 and TRBJ1-5; D uncertain. The CDR3 loop spans 12 amino acids. The V and J ends lost 3 bases and 4 bases respectively, with 4 bases between them. Germline CDR1 reads LNHNV; CDR2 reads YYDKDF (reference sequence). The CDR3 protein is CATSRGNQPQHF. Written as DNA, the CDR3 is TGTGCCACCAGCAGGGGGAATCAGCCCCAGCATTTT.

This clone was observed once. The chain employs TRBV30 and TRBJ2-3; D ambiguous. CDR1 and CDR2 (germline): GTSNPN, SVGIG (reference sequence). The V end was cut by 0 bases, the J end by 0 bases, with 4 bases between. CDR3 length: 13 residues. The chain's CDR3 is CAWSVHSTDTQYF. In DNA form, the CDR3 reads TGTGCCTGGAGTGTGCACAGCACAGATACGCAGTATTTT.

The table lists this clone with a count of one. The genes are TRBV7-3 and TRBJ2-2; maybe TRBD1 (5 bases). From germline, CDR1 is SGHTA and CDR2 FQGTGA. The V end was cut by 5 bases, the J end by 8 bases, with 15 bases between. The CDR3 has 14 residues. The CDR3 sequence: CASSPTTGSGELFF. CDR3 DNA: TGTGCCAGCAGCCCTACAACAGGTTCGGGGGAGCTGTTTTTT.

This chain links TRBV7-9 with TRBJ2-5; D not certain. The germline CDR1 and CDR2 sequences are SEHNR and FQNEAQ (reference sequence). V was clipped by 4 bases and J by 5 bases, with 14 bases between them. The CDR3 spans 14 residues. DNA for the CDR3: TGTGCCAGCAGCTCGACAATATTAGGGGAGACCCAGTACTTC. Translated, it gives CASSSTILGETQYF.

By share of the sample, this clone is medium-sized. The CDR3 nucleotides read TGTGCCAGCAGCTTAGTTCGGGACATCTCCTACGAGCAGTACTTC. Its translation is CASSLVRDISYEQYF. This chain links TRBV7-9 with TRBJ2-7; a possible D gene is TRBD1 (6 bases). Looked up from germline, CDR1 is SEHNR and CDR2 is FQNEAQ (reference sequence). V was clipped by 1 base and J by 0 bases, with 10 bases between them. The CDR3 sequence is 15 residues long.

The rearrangement joins TRBV6-5 to TRBJ1-1; 8 bases map to TRBD1. Trimming removed 4 bases from V and 0 bases from J; junction bases left unmatched: 4. CDR3 size: 15 residues. Germline values: CDR1 MNHEY, CDR2 SVGAGI. For the CDR3, the DNA is TGTGCCAGCAGTTCCCCCAGGGGGCTGAACACTGAAGCTTTCTTT. Protein product: CASSSPRGLNTEAFF.

This chain joins TRBV28 and TRBJ2-7; D is unclear. V was trimmed by 6 bases and J by 4 bases, leaving 10 bases between them. Germline lookup yields CDR1 MDHEN and CDR2 SYDVKM. CDR3 length equals 12 residues. CDR3 loop: CASSPTQYEQYF. CDR3 in DNA: TGTGCCAGCAGCCCCACACAATACGAGCAGTACTTC.

V gene TRBV6-5 combines with J gene TRBJ1-2; 7 bases line up with TRBD1. Trimming removed 5 bases from V and 4 bases from J; junction bases left unmatched: 7. The germline V gene encodes CDR1 MNHEY and CDR2 SVGAGI. CDR3 size: 14 residues. In nucleotides, the CDR3 is TGTGCCAGCAGTAACCCAGGGGGGGCCTATGGCTACACCTTC. This sequence encodes CASSNPGGAYGYTF.

This chain connects TRBV18 to TRBJ1-1; a possible D gene is TRBD1 (5 bases). The CDR3 length is 15 residues. Germline CDR1 and CDR2: KGHSH and LQKENI. V shed 3 bases and J shed 0 bases, with 11 bases lying between them. The CDR3 reads CASSPQGSMNTEAFF. For the CDR3, the DNA is TGTGCCAGCTCACCCCAGGGTTCAATGAACACTGAAGCTTTCTTT.

This clone was counted once. The rearrangement links TRBV6-4 to TRBJ1-4, with 7 bases that match TRBD1. This CDR3 is 15 amino acids long. V shed 5 bases and J 4 bases; nucleotides not matched to a gene: 7. CDR1 is MRHNA and CDR2 is SNTAGT in the germline V gene. The CDR3 DNA sequence: TGTGCCAGCAGTCCGACAGGGTCGGGTAATGAAAAACTGTTTTTT. It translates to CASSPTGSGNEKLFF.

This chain joins TRBV28 and TRBJ2-7; maybe TRBD1 (5 bases). Germline values: CDR1 MDHEN, CDR2 SYDVKM. This CDR3 has 13 residues. V lost 3 bases and J lost 3, with 9 bases in between. DNA of the CDR3: TGTGCCAGCAGTTTTCAGGGCGGCTACGAGCAGTACTTC. Translating it yields CASSFQGGYEQYF.

The rearrangement links TRBV30 to TRBJ1-1; no reliable D call. V gave up 2 bases and J gave up 1 base, with 8 bases separating them. The CDR3 consists of 13 residues. Germline V CDR1 and CDR2: GTSNPN, SVGIG (reference sequence). CDR3 nucleotides: TGTGCCTGGAGTCTAACGGGGAACACTGAAGCTTTCTTT. Encoded protein: CAWSLTGNTEAFF.

This chain joins TRBV4-2 and TRBJ1-2; 12 bases fit TRBD1. Per germline, CDR1 LGHNA and CDR2 YNFKEQ. This CDR3 contains 15 residues. Unmatched junction bases numbered 6, after V lost 1 base and J lost 9 bases. The CDR3 spells CASSQAPGQGASYTF. CDR3 nucleotides: TGTGCCAGCAGCCAAGCCCCGGGACAGGGGGCAAGCTACACCTTC.

The rearrangement links TRBV30 to TRBJ2-7, with D tentatively TRBD2 (6 bases). The CDR3 totals 13 residues. The ends were cut back, 4 bases at V and 7 bases at J, with 17 bases in the middle. The V gene's germline CDR1 is GTSNPN and CDR2 SVGIG (reference sequence). Here the CDR3 reads CAWNRLESGEQYF. The CDR3 bases are TGTGCCTGGAATAGACTAGAGTCTGGGGAGCAGTACTTC.

This clone was seen a handful of times. Different DNA sequences within this sample yield the same CDR3. The chain has TRBV28 and TRBJ1-5; 7 bases align to TRBD1. J gave up 2 bases and V 2 bases, and 0 bases lay outside the gene matches. The CDR3 spans 14 residues. Germline loops: CDR1 MDHEN, CDR2 SYDVKM. The CDR3 region is CASSLGQGNQPQHF. DNA for the CDR3: TGTGCCAGCAGTTTAGGACAGGGCAATCAGCCCCAGCATTTT.

The chain carries TRBV7-9 and TRBJ1-2, with a tentative D call TRBD1 (5 bases). Germline loops: CDR1 SEHNR, CDR2 FQNEAQ (reference sequence). The CDR3 is made up of 16 amino acids. V lost 2 bases and J lost 6, with 19 bases in between. The CDR3 bases are TGTGCCAGCAGCTTAACAGGAAAACTTGTCGGAGATGGCTACACCTTC. Its translation is CASSLTGKLVGDGYTF. Combining the CDR3 with reference TRBV7-9 and TRBJ1-2 gives the whole variable domain DTGVSQNPRHKITKRGQNVTFRCDPISEHNRLYWYRQTLGQGPEFLTYFQNEAQLEKSRLLSDRFSAERPKGSFSTLEIQRTEQGDSAMYLCASSLTGKLVGDGYTFGSGTRLTVV.